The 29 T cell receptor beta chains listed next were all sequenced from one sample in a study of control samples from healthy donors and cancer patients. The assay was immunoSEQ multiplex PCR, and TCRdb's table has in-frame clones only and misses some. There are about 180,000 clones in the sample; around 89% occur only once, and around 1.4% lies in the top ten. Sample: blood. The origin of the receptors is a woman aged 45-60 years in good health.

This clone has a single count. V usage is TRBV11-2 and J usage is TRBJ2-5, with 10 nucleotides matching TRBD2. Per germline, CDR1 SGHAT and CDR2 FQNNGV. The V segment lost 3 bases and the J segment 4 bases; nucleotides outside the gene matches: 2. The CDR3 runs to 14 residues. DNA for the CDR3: TGTGCCAGCAGCTTTACTAGCGGGGCAGAGACCCAGTACTTC. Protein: CASSFTSGAETQYF.

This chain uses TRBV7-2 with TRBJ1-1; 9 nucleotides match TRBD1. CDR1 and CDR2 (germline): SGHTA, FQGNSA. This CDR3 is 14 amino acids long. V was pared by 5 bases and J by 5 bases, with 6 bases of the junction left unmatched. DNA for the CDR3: TGTGCCAGCAGCCTACAGGGGGCGGGGACTGAAGCTTTCTTT. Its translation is CASSLQGAGTEAFF.

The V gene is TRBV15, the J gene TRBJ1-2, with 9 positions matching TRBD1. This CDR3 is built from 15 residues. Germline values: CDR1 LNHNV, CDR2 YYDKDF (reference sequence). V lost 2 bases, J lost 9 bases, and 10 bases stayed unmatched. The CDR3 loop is CATSRNNGQGLSYTF. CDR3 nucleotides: TGTGCCACCAGCAGAAATAACGGACAGGGGCTAAGCTACACCTTC.

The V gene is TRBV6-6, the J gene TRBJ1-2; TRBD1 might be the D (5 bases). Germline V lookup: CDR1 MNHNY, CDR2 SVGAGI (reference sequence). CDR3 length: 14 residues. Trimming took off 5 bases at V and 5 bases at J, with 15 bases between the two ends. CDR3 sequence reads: CASSNTGTEYGYTF. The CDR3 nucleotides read TGTGCCAGCAGTAACACCGGGACGGAATATGGCTACACCTTC.

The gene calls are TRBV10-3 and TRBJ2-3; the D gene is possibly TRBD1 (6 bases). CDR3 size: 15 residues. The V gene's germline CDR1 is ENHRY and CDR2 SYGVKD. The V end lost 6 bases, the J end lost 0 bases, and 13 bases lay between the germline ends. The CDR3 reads CAISQGIPSTDTQYF. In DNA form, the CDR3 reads TGTGCCATCAGCCAGGGGATTCCTAGCACAGATACGCAGTATTTT.

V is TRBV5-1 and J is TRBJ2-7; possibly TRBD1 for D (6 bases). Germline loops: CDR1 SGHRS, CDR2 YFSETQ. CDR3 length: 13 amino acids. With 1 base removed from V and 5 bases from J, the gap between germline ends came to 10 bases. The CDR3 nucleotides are TGCGCCAGCAGCTTGCCGGACAGCCACGAGCAGTACTTC. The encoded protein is CASSLPDSHEQYF.

Written as DNA, the CDR3 is TGTGCCAGCAGCTTGTTTGAGGGGGTTTTTTCTGGGGCCAACGTCCTGACTTTC. This codes for CASSLFEGVFSGANVLTF. This chain connects TRBV5-6 to TRBJ2-6; TRBD1 is a possible D gene (6 bases). The V gene lost 1 base and the J gene lost 1 base, with 15 bases spanning the gap. The CDR3 is 18 residues long. Germline loops: CDR1 SGHDT, CDR2 YYEEEE.

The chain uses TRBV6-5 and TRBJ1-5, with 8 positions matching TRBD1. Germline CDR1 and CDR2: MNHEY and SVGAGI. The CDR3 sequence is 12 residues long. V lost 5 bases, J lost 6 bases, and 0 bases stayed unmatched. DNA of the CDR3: TGTGCCAGCAGTACAGGGGGTCAGCCCCAGCATTTT. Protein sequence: CASSTGGQPQHF.

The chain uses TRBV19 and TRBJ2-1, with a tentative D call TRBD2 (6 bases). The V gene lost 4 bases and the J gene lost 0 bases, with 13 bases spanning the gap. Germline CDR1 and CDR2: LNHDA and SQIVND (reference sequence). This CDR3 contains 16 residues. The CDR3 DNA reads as TGTGCCAGTAGTACCCCGATCGGGAGCTCCTACAATGAGCAGTTCTTC. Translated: CASSTPIGSSYNEQFF.

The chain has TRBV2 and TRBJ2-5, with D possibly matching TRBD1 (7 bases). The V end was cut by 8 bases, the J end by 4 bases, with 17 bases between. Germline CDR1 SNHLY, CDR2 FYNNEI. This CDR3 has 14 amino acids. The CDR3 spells CASEAGGWGETQYF. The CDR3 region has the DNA TGTGCCAGCGAGGCAGGGGGGTGGGGAGAGACCCAGTACTTC.

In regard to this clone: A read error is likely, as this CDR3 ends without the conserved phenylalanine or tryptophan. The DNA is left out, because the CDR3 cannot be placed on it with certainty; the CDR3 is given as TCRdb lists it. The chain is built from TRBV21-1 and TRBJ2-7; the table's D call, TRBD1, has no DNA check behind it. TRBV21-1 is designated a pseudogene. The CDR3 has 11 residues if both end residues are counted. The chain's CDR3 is CASSLDGGPGT.

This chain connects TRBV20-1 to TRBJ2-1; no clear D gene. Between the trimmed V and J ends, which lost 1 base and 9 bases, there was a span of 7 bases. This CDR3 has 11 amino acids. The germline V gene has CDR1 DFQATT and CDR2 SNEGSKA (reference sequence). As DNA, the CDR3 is TGCAGTGCTAGAGCCTTAACTGAGCAGTTCTTC. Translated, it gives CSARALTEQFF.

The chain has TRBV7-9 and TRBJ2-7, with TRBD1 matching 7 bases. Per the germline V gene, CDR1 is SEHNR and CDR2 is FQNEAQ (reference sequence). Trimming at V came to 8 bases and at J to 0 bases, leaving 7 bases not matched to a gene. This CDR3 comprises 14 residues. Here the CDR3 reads CASHSTGSSYEQYF. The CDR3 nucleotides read TGTGCCAGCCATTCGACAGGGAGCTCCTACGAGCAGTACTTC.

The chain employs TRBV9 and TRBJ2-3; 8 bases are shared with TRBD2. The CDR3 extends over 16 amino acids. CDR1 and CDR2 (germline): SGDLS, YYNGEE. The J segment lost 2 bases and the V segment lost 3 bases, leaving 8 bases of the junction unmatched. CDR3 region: CASSASSGRDTDTQYF. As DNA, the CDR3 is TGTGCCAGCAGCGCTTCTAGCGGGCGCGACACAGATACGCAGTATTTT. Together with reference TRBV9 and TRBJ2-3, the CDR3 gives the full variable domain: DSGVTQTPKHLITATGQRVTLRCSPRSGDLSVYWYQQSLDQGLQFLIQYYNGEERAKGNILERFSAQQFPDLHSELNLSSLELGDSALYFCASSASSGRDTDTQYFGPGTRLTVL.

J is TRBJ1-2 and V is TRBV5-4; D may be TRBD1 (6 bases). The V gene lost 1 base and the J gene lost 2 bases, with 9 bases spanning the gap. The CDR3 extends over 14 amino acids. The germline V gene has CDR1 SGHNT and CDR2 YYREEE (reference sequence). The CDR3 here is CASSLQGPNYGYTF. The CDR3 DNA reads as TGTGCCAGCAGCTTGCAGGGGCCGAACTATGGCTACACCTTC.

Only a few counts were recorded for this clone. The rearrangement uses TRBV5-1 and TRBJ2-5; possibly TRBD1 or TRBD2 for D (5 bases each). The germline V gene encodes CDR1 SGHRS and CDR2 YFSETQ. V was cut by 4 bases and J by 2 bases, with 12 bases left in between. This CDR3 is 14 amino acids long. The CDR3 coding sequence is TGCGCCAGCAGCGAGGGACCCGCGCAAGAGACCCAGTACTTC. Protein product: CASSEGPAQETQYF.

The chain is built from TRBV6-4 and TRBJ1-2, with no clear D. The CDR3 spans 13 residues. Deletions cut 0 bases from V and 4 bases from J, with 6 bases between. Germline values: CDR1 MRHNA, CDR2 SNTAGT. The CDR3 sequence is CASSDSGGYGYTF. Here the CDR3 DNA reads TGTGCCAGCAGTGACTCAGGTGGCTATGGCTACACCTTC.

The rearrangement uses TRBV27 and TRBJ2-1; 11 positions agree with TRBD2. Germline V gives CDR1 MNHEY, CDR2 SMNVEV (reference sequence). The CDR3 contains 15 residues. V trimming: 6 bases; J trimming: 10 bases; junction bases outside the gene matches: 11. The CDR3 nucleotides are TGTGCCAGCAGACGTATAGCGGGAGGGCCACGAGAGCAGTTCTTC. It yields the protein CASRRIAGGPREQFF.

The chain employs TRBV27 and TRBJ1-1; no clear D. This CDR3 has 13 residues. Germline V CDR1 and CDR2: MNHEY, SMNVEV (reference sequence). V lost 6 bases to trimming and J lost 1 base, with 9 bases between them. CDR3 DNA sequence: TGTGCCAGCAGAGTTACAGAGAACACTGAAGCTTTCTTT. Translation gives CASRVTENTEAFF.

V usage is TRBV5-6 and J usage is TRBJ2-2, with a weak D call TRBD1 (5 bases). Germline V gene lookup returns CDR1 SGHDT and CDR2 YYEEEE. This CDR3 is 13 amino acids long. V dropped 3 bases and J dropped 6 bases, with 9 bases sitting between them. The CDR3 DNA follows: TGTGCCAGCAGCTGGATGGGGCCCGGGGAGCTGTTTTTT. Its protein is CASSWMGPGELFF.

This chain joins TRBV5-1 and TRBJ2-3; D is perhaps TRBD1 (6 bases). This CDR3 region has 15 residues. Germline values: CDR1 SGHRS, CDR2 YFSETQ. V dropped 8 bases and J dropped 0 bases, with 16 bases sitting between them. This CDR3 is CASGVNRESTDTQYF. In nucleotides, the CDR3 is TGCGCCAGTGGGGTGAACAGGGAAAGCACAGATACGCAGTATTTT.

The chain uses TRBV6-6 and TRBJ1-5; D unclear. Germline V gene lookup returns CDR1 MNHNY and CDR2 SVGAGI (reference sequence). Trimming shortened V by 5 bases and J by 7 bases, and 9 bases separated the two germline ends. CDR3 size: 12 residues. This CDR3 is CASSKLTQPQHF. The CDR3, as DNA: TGTGCCAGCAGTAAATTAACCCAGCCCCAGCATTTT.

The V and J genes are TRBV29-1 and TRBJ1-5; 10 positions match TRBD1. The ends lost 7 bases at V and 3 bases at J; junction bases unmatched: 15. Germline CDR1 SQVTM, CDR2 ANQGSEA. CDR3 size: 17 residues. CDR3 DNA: TGCAGCGGGACCGGGACAGGGGTGGATGAGATCAATCAGCCCCAGCATTTT. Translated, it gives CSGTGTGVDEINQPQHF.

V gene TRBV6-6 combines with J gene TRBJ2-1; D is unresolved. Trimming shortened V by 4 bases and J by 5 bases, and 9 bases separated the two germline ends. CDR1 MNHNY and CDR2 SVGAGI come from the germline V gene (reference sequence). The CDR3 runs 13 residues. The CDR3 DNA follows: TGTGCCAGCAGTTCGCCGGGCCACAATGAGCAGTTCTTC. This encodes CASSSPGHNEQFF.

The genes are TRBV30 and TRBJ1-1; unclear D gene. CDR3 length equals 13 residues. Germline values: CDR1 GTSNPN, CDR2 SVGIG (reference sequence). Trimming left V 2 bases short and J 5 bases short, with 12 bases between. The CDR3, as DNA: TGTGCCTGGAGTCAGAACAGTGGAACTGAAGCTTTCTTT. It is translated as CAWSQNSGTEAFF.

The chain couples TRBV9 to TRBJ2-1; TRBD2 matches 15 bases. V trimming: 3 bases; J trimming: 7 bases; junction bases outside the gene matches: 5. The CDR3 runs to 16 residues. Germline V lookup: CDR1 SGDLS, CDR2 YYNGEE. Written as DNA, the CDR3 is TGTGCCAGCAGCGGGACTAGCGGGGGGGCAGGGAATGAGCAGTTCTTC. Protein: CASSGTSGGAGNEQFF.

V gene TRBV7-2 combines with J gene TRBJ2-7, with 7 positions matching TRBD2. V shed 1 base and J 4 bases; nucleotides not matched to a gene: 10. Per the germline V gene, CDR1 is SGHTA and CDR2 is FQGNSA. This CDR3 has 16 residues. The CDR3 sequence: CASSLGLSGIPYEQYF. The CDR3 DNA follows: TGTGCCAGCAGCTTAGGCCTAAGCGGGATCCCTTACGAGCAGTACTTC.

The CDR3 nucleotides are TGTGCCATAACCCCGGGACAGGGGGCGAGTGGCTACACCTTC. As protein: CAITPGQGASGYTF. The rearrangement uses TRBV10-3 and TRBJ1-2; 12 bases are a match to TRBD1. Trimming took 9 bases from V and 7 from J; bases not matched to a gene: 9. The germline CDR1 and CDR2 sequences are ENHRY and SYGVKD. The CDR3 is 14 amino acids.

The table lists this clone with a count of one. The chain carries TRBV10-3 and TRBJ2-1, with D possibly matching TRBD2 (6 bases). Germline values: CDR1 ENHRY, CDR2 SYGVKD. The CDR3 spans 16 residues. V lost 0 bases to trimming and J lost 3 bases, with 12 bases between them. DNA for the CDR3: TGTGCCATCAGTGAGTCGATTAGCGGACTCTACAATGAGCAGTTCTTC. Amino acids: CAISESISGLYNEQFF.